This T cell receptor (beta chain) was profiled in a study of T cell repertoires in ileal Crohn's disease. Germline V gene data show CDR1 as SGHTA and CDR2 as FQGNSA. This CDR3 has 13 residues. The V and J ends lost 3 bases and 1 base respectively, with 7 bases between them. Assay used: immunoSEQ multiplex PCR; TCRdb lists only in-frame clones, some missing. This sample has roughly 5,000 clones, with roughly 80% found just once. This receptor was taken from an adult with Crohn's disease. Sequencing used ileal tissue. J is TRBJ2-7 and V is TRBV7-2, with D unclear. The chain's CDR3 is CASSLGRSYEQYF. The CDR3 nucleotides are TGTGCCAGCAGCTTGGGCAGGTCCTACGAGCAGTACTTC.